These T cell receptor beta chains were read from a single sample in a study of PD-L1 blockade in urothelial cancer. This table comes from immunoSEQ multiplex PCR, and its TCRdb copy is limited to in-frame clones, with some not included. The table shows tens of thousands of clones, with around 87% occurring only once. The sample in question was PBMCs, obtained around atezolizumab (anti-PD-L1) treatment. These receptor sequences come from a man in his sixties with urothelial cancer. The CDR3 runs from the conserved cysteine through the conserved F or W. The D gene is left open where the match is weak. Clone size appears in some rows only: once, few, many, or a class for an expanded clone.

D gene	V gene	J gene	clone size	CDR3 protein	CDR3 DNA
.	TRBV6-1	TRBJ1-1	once	CASSEAAAWNTEAFF	TGTGCCAGCAGTGAAGCTGCGGCCTGGAACACTGAAGCTTTCTTT
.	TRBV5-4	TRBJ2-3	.	CASSSSGTDTQYF	TGTGCCAGCAGCTCCTCTGGCACAGATACGCAGTATTTT
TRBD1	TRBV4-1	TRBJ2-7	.	CASSQAAWGQGAYEQYF	TGCGCCAGCAGCCAAGCCGCATGGGGACAGGGGGCTTACGAGCAGTACTTC
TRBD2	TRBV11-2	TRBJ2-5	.	CASSLLRGGETQYF	TGTGCCAGCAGCCTCCTCCGGGGGGGGGAGACCCAGTACTTC
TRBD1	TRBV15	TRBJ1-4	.	CATSSRRDRGWGEKLFF	TGTGCCACCAGCAGCCGCCGGGACAGGGGATGGGGGGAAAAACTGTTTTTT
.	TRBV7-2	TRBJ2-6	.	CASSSSGSSGANVLTF	TGTGCCAGCAGCTCCTCGGGGAGCTCTGGGGCCAACGTCCTGACTTTC
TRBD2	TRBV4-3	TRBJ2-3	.	CASSRELAVSTDTQYF	TGCGCCAGCAGCCGCGAACTAGCGGTTAGCACAGATACGCAGTATTTT
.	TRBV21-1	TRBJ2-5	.	CAEALYQETQYF	TGTGCCGAGGCGCTGTACCAAGAGACCCAGTACTTC
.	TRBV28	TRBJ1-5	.	CASTPGSGGRQPQHF	TGTGCCAGCACCCCAGGGAGTGGGGGCCGTCAGCCCCAGCATTTT
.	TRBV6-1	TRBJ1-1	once	CASSVRGSAEAFF	TGTGCCAGCAGCGTTCGGGGGTCCGCTGAAGCTTTCTTT
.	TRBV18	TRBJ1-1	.	CASSPTVGTEAFF	TGTGCCAGCTCACCGACAGTGGGCACTGAAGCTTTCTTT
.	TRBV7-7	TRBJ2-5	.	CASSLGQKQETQYF	TGTGCTAGCAGCTTAGGGCAAAAACAAGAGACCCAGTACTTC
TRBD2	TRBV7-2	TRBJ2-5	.	CASSPGLAGQETQYF	TGTGCCAGCAGCCCGGGGCTAGCGGGACAAGAGACCCAGTACTTC
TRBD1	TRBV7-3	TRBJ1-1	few	CASSSGQLNTEAFF	TGTGCCAGCAGCTCGGGACAGCTGAACACTGAAGCTTTCTTT
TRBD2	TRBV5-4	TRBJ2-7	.	CASSLGLAGTYEQYF	TGTGCCAGCAGCCTGGGACTAGCGGGTACCTACGAGCAGTACTTC
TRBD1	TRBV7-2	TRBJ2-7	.	CASSLSSAGGSYEQYF	TGTGCCAGCAGCTTATCCTCGGCAGGGGGCTCCTACGAGCAGTACTTC
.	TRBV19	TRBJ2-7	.	CASSKQGYEQYF	TGTGCCAGTAGTAAGCAGGGTTACGAGCAGTACTTC
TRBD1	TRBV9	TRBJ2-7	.	CASSVGIKGQGRYEQYF	TGTGCCAGCAGCGTAGGGATTAAAGGACAGGGTCGCTACGAGCAGTACTTC
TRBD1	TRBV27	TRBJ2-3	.	CATGPDRGRQDTQYF	TGTGCCACTGGCCCGGACAGGGGGCGTCAAGATACGCAGTATTTT
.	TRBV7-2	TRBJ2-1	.	CASSLAEATRSYNEQFF	TGTGCCAGCAGCTTAGCGGAGGCTACCCGATCCTACAATGAGCAGTTCTTC
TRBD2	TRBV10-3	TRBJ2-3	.	CAISDPGGRRGAESTDTQYF	TGTGCCATCAGTGACCCGGGGGGACGGCGGGGGGCAGAATCGACAGATACGCAGTATTTT
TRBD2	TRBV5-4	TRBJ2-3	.	CASSSLAGDTDTQYF	TGTGCCAGCAGCTCCTTAGCGGGGGACACAGATACGCAGTATTTT
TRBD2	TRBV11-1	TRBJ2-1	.	CASSISGRALYNEQFF	TGTGCCAGCAGCATTAGCGGGAGGGCCTTATACAATGAGCAGTTCTTC
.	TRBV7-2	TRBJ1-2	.	CASSLAPGNYGYTF	TGTGCCAGCAGCTTAGCGCCAGGGAACTATGGCTACACCTTC
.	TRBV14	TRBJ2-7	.	CASSQEGWGHEQYF	TGTGCCAGCAGCCAAGAAGGATGGGGCCACGAGCAGTACTTC
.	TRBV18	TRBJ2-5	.	CASSLGLNQETQYF	TGTGCCAGCTCACTGGGACTCAACCAAGAGACCCAGTACTTC
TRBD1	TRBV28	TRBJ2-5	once	CASRPSGTGLRYTQYF	TGTGCCAGCAGACCGTCCGGGACAGGGCTAAGATATACCCAGTACTTC
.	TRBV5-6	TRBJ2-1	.	CASSSLTNEQFF	TGTGCCAGCAGCTCGCTCACAAATGAGCAGTTCTTC
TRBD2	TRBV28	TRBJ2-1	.	CAGAGGVNEQFF	TGTGCCGGAGCGGGAGGTGTCAATGAGCAGTTCTTC
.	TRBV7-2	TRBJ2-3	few	CASSFPSTDTQYF	TGTGCCAGCAGCTTTCCTAGCACAGATACGCAGTATTTT
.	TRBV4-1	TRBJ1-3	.	CASSQDLAGSSGNTIYF	TGCGCCAGCAGCCAAGATCTAGCAGGCTCCTCTGGAAACACCATATATTTT
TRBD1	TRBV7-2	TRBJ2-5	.	CASSPGQGKETQYF	TGTGCCAGCAGCCCTGGACAGGGCAAAGAGACCCAGTACTTC
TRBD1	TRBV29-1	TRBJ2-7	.	CSVGQGGEQYF	TGCAGCGTGGGACAGGGGGGCGAGCAGTACTTC
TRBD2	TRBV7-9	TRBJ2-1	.	CASSPRLAGARVNNEQFF	TGTGCCAGCAGCCCCCGACTAGCGGGAGCGCGGGTCAACAATGAGCAGTTCTTC
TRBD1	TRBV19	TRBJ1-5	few	CASSTQGAGNQPQHF	TGTGCCAGTAGTACACAGGGGGCGGGCAATCAGCCCCAGCATTTT
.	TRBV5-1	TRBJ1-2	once	CASSLAGNYGYTF	TGCGCCAGCAGCTTGGCAGGGAACTATGGCTACACCTTC